A single sample gave rise to the 30 T cell receptor beta chains below, sequenced in a study of T cells in tuberculosis. Clones were read by immunoSEQ multiplex PCR, and TCRdb kept only the in-frame ones, dropping some. The sample records tens of thousands of clones, less than 95% being singletons. The sample's time point: new active TB diagnosis, blood taken before or within 7 days of starting treatment. The sequencing used PBMCs, collected at tuberculosis diagnosis. The origin of the receptors is an adult with tuberculosis.

The genes are TRBV7-2 and TRBJ2-3; maybe TRBD2 (6 bases). Germline V gene data show CDR1 as SGHTA and CDR2 as FQGNSA. Trimming stripped 2 bases from V and 2 bases from J, with 11 bases between. CDR3 length: 15 amino acids. The CDR3 loop reads CASSLYGGATDTQYF. Written as DNA, the CDR3 is TGTGCCAGCAGCTTATACGGCGGGGCCACAGATACGCAGTATTTT. Drawing the rest from reference TRBV7-2 and TRBJ2-3, the complete variable domain is GAGVSQSPSNKVTEKGKDVELRCDPISGHTALYWYRQSLGQGLEFLIYFQGNSAPDKSGLPSDRFSAERTGGSVSTLTIQRTQQEDSAVYLCASSLYGGATDTQYFGPGTRLTVL.

The chain couples TRBV5-4 to TRBJ1-2; 7 bases agree with TRBD1. The CDR3 sequence is 13 residues long. V lost 5 bases and J lost 4; bases outside the gene matches: 5. CDR1 SGHNT and CDR2 YYREEE come from the germline V gene (reference sequence). The CDR3 DNA follows: TGTGCCAGCAGTAGGGACAGCCTCTATGGCTACACCTTC. It is translated as CASSRDSLYGYTF.

The chain has TRBV5-4 and TRBJ2-2; 7 positions match TRBD2. CDR3 length equals 16 residues. Losses at the gene ends were 0 bases for V and 4 bases for J; bases not matched to a gene: 6. The germline gives CDR1 SGHNT, CDR2 YYREEE (reference sequence). The CDR3 loop reads CASSLALASGTGELFF. Written as DNA, the CDR3 is TGTGCCAGCAGCTTGGCCTTGGCTAGCGGCACCGGGGAGCTGTTTTTT.

V and J are TRBV29-1 and TRBJ2-3; 7 bases fit TRBD1. The CDR3 spans 13 residues. Germline V gene lookup returns CDR1 SQVTM and CDR2 ANQGSEA. The junction had 2 bases not matched to a gene; V was cut back by 3 bases and J by 2 bases. The CDR3 is CSVDRGNTDTQYF. The CDR3 DNA is TGCAGCGTTGACAGGGGGAACACAGATACGCAGTATTTT.

Concerning this clone: One end of the junction is discordant with germline, which a read error may explain. The chain combines TRBV2 with TRBJ1-5; the D gene is possibly TRBD1 (5 bases). This CDR3 comprises 16 residues. The germline gives CDR1 SNHLY, CDR2 FYNNEI. CDR3 coding DNA: TGTGCCAGCAGCGAAGGGAGGGGAGGAGGAAATCAGCCCCAGCATTTT. Protein: CASSEGRGGGNQPQHF.

V and J are TRBV2 and TRBJ2-4; D may be TRBD1 (6 bases). The germline gives CDR1 SNHLY, CDR2 FYNNEI. V shed 3 bases and J shed 0 bases, with 12 bases lying between them. The CDR3 runs to 16 residues. The CDR3 DNA is TGTGCCAGCAGTGACGGGGACACCGTAGCCAAAAACATTCAGTACTTC. It codes for CASSDGDTVAKNIQYF.

The chain recombines TRBV4-1 with TRBJ2-5, with D uncertain. Germline-derived CDR1 and CDR2 are MGHRA and YSYEKL. V was cut by 3 bases and J by 4 bases, with 15 bases left in between. There are 15 residues in the CDR3. CDR3 coding DNA: TGCGCCAGCAGCCACCCTCGCCCCCCGGGAGAGACCCAGTACTTC. Translated, it gives CASSHPRPPGETQYF.

The chain carries TRBV9 and TRBJ1-6, with 7 bases fitting TRBD1. The V gene's germline CDR1 is SGDLS and CDR2 YYNGEE. With V trimmed by 4 bases and J by 0 bases, 7 bases remained unmatched. This CDR3 comprises 17 residues. CDR3 nucleotide sequence: TGTGCCAGCAGCCTCACACAGGGGAGCTCCTATAATTCACCCCTCCACTTT. Translated, it gives CASSLTQGSSYNSPLHF.

As DNA, the CDR3 is TGTGCCAGCACCATGGGACAGGCTTCTGGCTACACCTTC. As protein: CASTMGQASGYTF. This chain links TRBV6-1 with TRBJ1-2; the match to TRBD1 covers 8 bases. With 7 bases clipped from V and 7 bases from J, the junction kept 8 bases outside the gene matches. The germline gives CDR1 MNHNS, CDR2 SASEGT. This CDR3 has 13 amino acids.

The chain employs TRBV28 and TRBJ2-7, with D unresolved. Germline CDR1 and CDR2: MDHEN and SYDVKM. The V and J ends lost 3 bases and 0 bases respectively, with 9 bases between them. The CDR3 runs 14 residues. DNA for the CDR3: TGTGCCAGCAGTTTGGGCAGTTACTCCTACGAGCAGTACGTC. This sequence encodes CASSLGSYSYEQYV.

This CDR3 is CASSMEEDRPNEKLFF. CDR3 DNA: TGCGCCAGCAGTATGGAGGAGGACAGGCCAAATGAAAAACTGTTTTTT. This chain links TRBV5-1 with TRBJ1-4; 7 bases line up with TRBD1. Germline CDR1 and CDR2: SGHRS and YFSETQ. The CDR3 sequence is 16 residues long. The V gene end was trimmed by 5 bases and the J gene end by 5 bases; junction bases not matched to a gene: 12.

CDR3 region: CASSQTERGGYEQYF. DNA of the CDR3: TGCGCCAGCAGCCAGACGGAGCGGGGGGGCTACGAGCAGTACTTC. The chain links TRBV4-1 to TRBJ2-7; 10 bases line up with TRBD2. Germline CDR1 is MGHRA and CDR2 is YSYEKL. The CDR3 spans 15 residues. With 3 bases clipped from V and 3 bases from J, the junction kept 5 bases outside the gene matches.

This CDR3 reads CASSAGQDTEAFF. The CDR3 DNA is TGTGCCAGCAGCGCGGGACAGGACACTGAAGCTTTCTTT. The V and J genes are TRBV9 and TRBJ1-1; 8 bases agree with TRBD1. Trimming cost V 3 bases and J 3 bases; bases outside gene matches: 1. Germline CDR1 is SGDLS and CDR2 is YYNGEE. The CDR3 covers 13 residues.

This chain connects TRBV4-3 to TRBJ1-2; D ambiguous. CDR1 is LGHNA, CDR2 YSLEER, per germline. Trimming took off 2 bases at V and 4 bases at J, with 17 bases between the two ends. The CDR3 runs 16 residues. The CDR3: CASSQSSVRSGYGYTF. The CDR3 DNA follows: TGCGCCAGCAGCCAAAGCTCCGTAAGGTCGGGCTATGGCTACACCTTC.

The rearrangement uses TRBV18 and TRBJ2-5, with D tentatively TRBD1 (6 bases). Germline V gene data show CDR1 as KGHSH and CDR2 as LQKENI. The CDR3 totals 13 residues. V was clipped by 2 bases and J by 4 bases, with 8 bases between them. CDR3 amino acids: CASSPKQGETQYF. CDR3 DNA: TGTGCCAGCTCACCAAAACAGGGAGAGACCCAGTACTTC. Based on the CDR3 plus reference TRBV18 and TRBJ2-5, the full variable domain is NAGVMQNPRHLVRRRGQEARLRCSPMKGHSHVYWYRQLPEEGLKFMVYLQKENIIDESGMPKERFSAEFPKEGPSILRIQQVVRGDSAAYFCASSPKQGETQYFGPGTRLLVL.

CDR3 sequence: CASSDAASSYGYTF. In DNA form, the CDR3 reads TGTGCCAGCAGTGACGCGGCATCTAGTTATGGCTACACCTTC. The gene calls are TRBV2 and TRBJ1-2, with no clear D. This CDR3 is 14 amino acids long. Germline CDR1 is SNHLY and CDR2 is FYNNEI. V was pared by 3 bases and J by 5 bases, with 13 bases between. Full variable domain (outside the CDR3, taken from reference TRBV2 and TRBJ1-2): EPEVTQTPSHQVTQMGQEVILRCVPISNHLYFYWYRQILGQKVEFLVSFYNNEISEKSEIFDDQFSVERPDGSNFTLKIRSTKLEDSAMYFCASSDAASSYGYTFGSGTRLTVV.

The chain links TRBV6-5 to TRBJ2-1, with 8 bases identical to TRBD1. The V segment lost 2 bases and the J segment 7 bases; nucleotides outside the gene matches: 1. The CDR3 totals 13 residues. Germline CDR1 reads MNHEY; CDR2 reads SVGAGI. This CDR3 reads CASSYDRGNEQFF. Here the CDR3 DNA reads TGTGCCAGCAGTTACGACAGGGGAAATGAGCAGTTCTTC.

The V call is TRBV7-2, the J call TRBJ2-7; 9 positions match TRBD1. The CDR3 is 16 amino acids. From germline, CDR1 is SGHTA and CDR2 FQGNSA. V shed 5 bases, J shed 3 bases, and the junction held 11 bases outside the gene matches. The CDR3: CASSTSPRQGDYEQYV. The CDR3 nucleotides are TGTGCCAGCAGCACTTCACCCCGACAGGGGGACTACGAGCAGTACGTC.

CDR3 bases: TGTGCCAGCATTGGAACAGTTTTACATACCGGGGAGCTGTTTTTT. Encoded protein: CASIGTVLHTGELFF. The chain combines TRBV6-1 with TRBJ2-2; D is uncertain. CDR3 size: 15 residues. CDR1 is MNHNS, CDR2 SASEGT, per germline. V lost 7 bases and J 5 bases, leaving 17 bases between the germline ends.

J is TRBJ2-6 and V is TRBV7-7, with D unresolved. V was cut by 5 bases and J by 0 bases, with 8 bases left in between. CDR3 length equals 15 residues. Germline V gene sequence: CDR1 SSHAT, CDR2 FNYEAQ (reference sequence). The CDR3 DNA reads TGTGCCAGCAGCCCTCACTCCTCTGGGGCCAACGTCCTGACTTTC. Its protein product is CASSPHSSGANVLTF.

The chain carries TRBV9 and TRBJ2-1; TRBD1 is a possible D gene (6 bases). Trimming left V 0 bases short and J 7 bases short, with 17 bases between. Germline values: CDR1 SGDLS, CDR2 YYNGEE. This CDR3 is 16 amino acids long. The CDR3 bases are TGTGCCAGCAGCGTAGATAGTACAGGGAAGGGGAATGAGCAGTTCTTC. Translating gives CASSVDSTGKGNEQFF.

This clone has a single count. The CDR3 nucleotides read TGTGCCAGCAGTTCACAGGGCCCCTACGAGCAGTACGTC. As protein: CASSSQGPYEQYV. The chain couples TRBV28 to TRBJ2-7, with D maybe TRBD1 (6 bases). The CDR3 contains 13 residues. Germline CDR1 reads MDHEN; CDR2 reads SYDVKM. The V gene lost 4 bases and the J gene lost 2 bases, with 9 bases spanning the gap.

V is TRBV6-4 and J is TRBJ1-6; D possibly corresponds to TRBD1 (6 bases). V dropped 8 bases and J dropped 12 bases, with 20 bases sitting between them. The CDR3 is 14 residues long. Per germline, CDR1 MRHNA and CDR2 SNTAGT. DNA for the CDR3: TGTGCCAGCCGCTTGGCAGGGGCCAATGGACCCCTCCACTTT. Translated: CASRLAGANGPLHF.

This clone is medium-sized in the sample. CDR3 region: CASSQRGGGGNYGYTF. Written as DNA, the CDR3 is TGTGCCAGCAGCCAGAGGGGAGGGGGAGGGAACTATGGCTACACCTTC. The chain combines TRBV4-2 with TRBJ1-2; D is perhaps TRBD1 (6 bases). Looked up from germline, CDR1 is LGHNA and CDR2 is YNFKEQ. The CDR3 spans 16 residues. Trimming left V 3 bases short and J 2 bases short, with 16 bases between.

The chain recombines TRBV9 with TRBJ1-6; the D gene is possibly TRBD1 (5 bases). From germline, CDR1 is SGDLS and CDR2 YYNGEE. V lost 3 bases and J lost 4, with 11 bases in between. This CDR3 has 15 residues. The CDR3 DNA reads as TGTGCCAGCAGCGAACAGGTGGGGTATAATTCACCCCTCCACTTT. Translation gives CASSEQVGYNSPLHF.

Turning to this clone: Other DNA sequences in this specimen translate into the identical CDR3. The rearrangement uses TRBV6-4 and TRBJ2-1; 13 bases fit TRBD2. This CDR3 is 14 amino acids long. V lost 4 bases to trimming and J lost 6 bases; unmatched junction nucleotides: 0. Germline-derived CDR1 and CDR2 are MRHNA and SNTAGT. The CDR3 is CASSGLAGGNEQFF. The CDR3 region has the DNA TGTGCCAGCAGTGGACTAGCGGGGGGCAATGAGCAGTTCTTC.

J is TRBJ1-3 and V is TRBV7-8, with 7 bases aligning to TRBD1. The germline gives CDR1 SGHVS, CDR2 FQNEAQ. V lost 7 bases, J lost 4 bases, and 4 bases stayed unmatched. The CDR3 runs 13 residues. CDR3 DNA sequence: TGTGCCAGCACAGGGGGGCAGGGAAACACCATATATTTT. It encodes CASTGGQGNTIYF.

The DNA for the CDR3 is TGTGCCAGCAACCCAGGGGGTACCGACGAGCAGTACGTC. It specifies CASNPGGTDEQYV. The rearrangement links TRBV28 to TRBJ2-7; TRBD1 matches 7 bases. Germline V gives CDR1 MDHEN, CDR2 SYDVKM. V lost 7 bases and J lost 5; bases outside the gene matches: 8. The CDR3 spans 13 residues.

The CDR3 nucleotides are TGCGCCAGCAGCTCAGAATTGGGACAGGGCCAGCCCTTCACAGATACGCAGTATTTT. Encoded protein: CASSSELGQGQPFTDTQYF. V is TRBV5-1 and J is TRBJ2-3; 9 positions agree with TRBD1. Looked up from germline, CDR1 is SGHRS and CDR2 is YFSETQ. This CDR3 spans 19 amino acids. The V and J ends lost 3 bases and 2 bases, in that order; junction bases with no gene match: 16.

V and J are TRBV6-5 and TRBJ2-3, with 9 bases that match TRBD2. V lost 5 bases and J lost 6; bases outside the gene matches: 6. Germline CDR1 and CDR2: MNHEY and SVGAGI. There are 14 residues in the CDR3. DNA for the CDR3: TGTGCCAGCAGTCCGGGACTAGCATATGATACGCAGTATTTT. The encoded protein is CASSPGLAYDTQYF.